The 12 T cell receptor beta chains reported below all come from one sample, sequenced in a study of T-cell reconstitution after alpha-beta-depleted transplantation in children. For TCRbeta, the library was prepared with unique molecular identifiers. TCRdb called the PCR reads again in MiXCR, with one record for every CDR3 protein. The data hold 600,000 to 700,000 distinct CDR3 sequences, with 10% to 15% observed a single time. The sequences come from PBMCs, collected before TCRalphabeta/CD19-depleted stem cell transplant. All receptors come from a girl aged 2-9 years with congenital amegakaryocytic thrombocytopenia, due to receive a stem cell transplant.

This clonotype was counted many times. The chain combines TRBV15 with TRBJ2-1; D tentatively reads TRBD1 or TRBD2 (5 bases each). The length of the CDR3 is 15 residues. Trimming removed 0 bases from V and 4 bases from J, with 10 bases in between. Germline V lookup: CDR1 LNHNV, CDR2 YYDKDF (reference sequence). CDR3 DNA: TGTGCCACCAGCAGAGATCAGGGACGGTACAATGAGCAGTTCTTC. As protein: CATSRDQGRYNEQFF. Supplemented by reference TRBV15 and TRBJ2-1, the full variable domain reads DAMVIQNPRYQVTQFGKPVTLSCSQTLNHNVMYWYQQKSSQAPKLLFHYYDKDFNNEADTPDNFQSRRPNTSFCFLDIRSPGLGDTAMYLCATSRDQGRYNEQFFGPGTRLTVL.

This clonotype occurred many times. The chain combines TRBV20-1 with TRBJ2-7; 8 nucleotides match TRBD2. The J segment lost 4 bases and the V segment lost 5 bases, leaving 10 bases of the junction unmatched. The CDR3 is 14 amino acids. CDR1 is DFQATT, CDR2 SNEGSKA, per germline (reference sequence). CDR3 protein: CSAAQGTRGYEQYF. CDR3 nucleotide sequence: TGCAGTGCTGCACAAGGGACTAGGGGATACGAGCAGTACTTC.

This clonotype was detected a few times. The chain uses TRBV28 and TRBJ2-4, with 8 bases identical to TRBD1. The CDR3 consists of 14 residues. Germline trimming cut 10 bases from V and 0 bases from J; bases unmatched to any gene: 5. Germline-derived CDR1 and CDR2 are MDHEN and SYDVKM. The CDR3 spells CATDRGLAKNIQYF. The CDR3 coding sequence is TGTGCCACTGACAGGGGATTAGCCAAAAACATTCAGTACTTC.

Here the CDR3 reads CSASTPGQDHSPLHF. Written as DNA, the CDR3 is TGCAGTGCTAGCACTCCGGGACAGGATCATTCACCCCTCCACTTT. V and J are TRBV20-1 and TRBJ1-6; 8 nucleotides align to TRBD1. The CDR3 is made up of 15 amino acids. The V and J ends lost 3 bases and 8 bases, in that order; junction bases with no gene match: 9. Germline V gene lookup returns CDR1 DFQATT and CDR2 SNEGSKA (reference sequence).

This clonotype was detected many times. This chain connects TRBV5-1 to TRBJ2-1; D may be TRBD1 (5 bases). The CDR3 spans 16 residues. Germline CDR1 and CDR2: SGHRS and YFSETQ. Deletions cut 7 bases from V and 7 bases from J, with 24 bases between. CDR3 protein: CASATTGTSRRNEQFF. CDR3 bases: TGCGCCAGCGCAACAACAGGTACCTCCCGGCGAAATGAGCAGTTCTTC.

This chain connects TRBV5-1 to TRBJ2-7; 10 nucleotides line up with TRBD2. CDR1 and CDR2 from the germline V gene are SGHRS and YFSETQ. This CDR3 has 17 amino acids. V was pared by 4 bases and J by 0 bases, with 10 bases of the junction left unmatched. CDR3 nucleotides: TGCGCCAGCAGCCGGGAGGTGGTAGCGGGAGGCTCCTACGAGCAGTACTTC. It encodes CASSREVVAGGSYEQYF.

The V call is TRBV20-1, the J call TRBJ1-1; D gene unclear. The germline CDR1 and CDR2 sequences are DFQATT and SNEGSKA (reference sequence). Trimming took off 6 bases at V and 3 bases at J, with 11 bases between the two ends. There are 12 residues in the CDR3. CDR3 in DNA: TGCAGTGCCGGTGCGGGGTACACTGAAGCTTTCTTT. Translating gives CSAGAGYTEAFF.

This clonotype has at least ten counts. The genes are TRBV13 and TRBJ2-7; D gene unclear. The CDR3 runs to 12 residues. Per germline, CDR1 PRHDT and CDR2 FYEKMQ (reference sequence). Trimming cost V 0 bases and J 6 bases, with 6 bases left between them. For the CDR3, the DNA is TGTGCCAGCAGCTTAGGGACGGCCGAGCAGTACTTC. It translates to CASSLGTAEQYF.

This clonotype was detected a few times. The chain recombines TRBV20-1 with TRBJ2-3; D is unresolved. Between the trimmed V and J ends, which lost 1 base and 3 bases, there was a span of 11 bases. This CDR3 spans 14 amino acids. Germline values: CDR1 DFQATT, CDR2 SNEGSKA (reference sequence). The CDR3 DNA follows: TGCAGTGCTAGAGTCCTCGTGGGGACAGATACGCAGTATTTT. Translating it yields CSARVLVGTDTQYF.

This clonotype has just one count. The chain carries TRBV7-9 and TRBJ1-1, with 8 nucleotides matching TRBD1. Trimming cost V 4 bases and J 0 bases; bases outside gene matches: 4. The CDR3 sequence is 15 residues long. Germline lookup yields CDR1 SEHNR and CDR2 FQNEAQ (reference sequence). CDR3 in amino acids: CASSYGQGLNTEAFF. CDR3 DNA sequence: TGTGCCAGCAGCTATGGACAGGGATTGAACACTGAAGCTTTCTTT. Together with reference TRBV7-9 and TRBJ1-1, the CDR3 gives the full variable domain: DTGVSQNPRHKITKRGQNVTFRCDPISEHNRLYWYRQTLGQGPEFLTYFQNEAQLEKSRLLSDRFSAERPKGSFSTLEIQRTEQGDSAMYLCASSYGQGLNTEAFFGQGTRLTVV.

In this sample, this clonotype turned up a few times. The chain employs TRBV25-1 and TRBJ1-1; D possibly corresponds to TRBD1 (5 bases). The V gene lost 3 bases and the J gene lost 4 bases, with 12 bases spanning the gap. Looked up from germline, CDR1 is MGHDK and CDR2 is SYGVNS. The CDR3 length is 14 residues. This chain's CDR3 is CASSEKRQSTEAFF. CDR3 nucleotides: TGTGCCAGCAGTGAGAAGAGACAGAGCACTGAAGCTTTCTTT.

This clonotype was recorded a few times. The V and J genes are TRBV7-7 and TRBJ2-3; possibly TRBD2 for D (6 bases). Germline CDR1 SSHAT, CDR2 FNYEAQ (reference sequence). V shed 5 bases and J shed 6 bases, with 18 bases lying between them. There are 15 residues in the CDR3. CDR3 in DNA: TGTGCCAGCAGCCAAGCGAGCGGGCGGTCGGATACGCAGTATTTT. As protein: CASSQASGRSDTQYF.